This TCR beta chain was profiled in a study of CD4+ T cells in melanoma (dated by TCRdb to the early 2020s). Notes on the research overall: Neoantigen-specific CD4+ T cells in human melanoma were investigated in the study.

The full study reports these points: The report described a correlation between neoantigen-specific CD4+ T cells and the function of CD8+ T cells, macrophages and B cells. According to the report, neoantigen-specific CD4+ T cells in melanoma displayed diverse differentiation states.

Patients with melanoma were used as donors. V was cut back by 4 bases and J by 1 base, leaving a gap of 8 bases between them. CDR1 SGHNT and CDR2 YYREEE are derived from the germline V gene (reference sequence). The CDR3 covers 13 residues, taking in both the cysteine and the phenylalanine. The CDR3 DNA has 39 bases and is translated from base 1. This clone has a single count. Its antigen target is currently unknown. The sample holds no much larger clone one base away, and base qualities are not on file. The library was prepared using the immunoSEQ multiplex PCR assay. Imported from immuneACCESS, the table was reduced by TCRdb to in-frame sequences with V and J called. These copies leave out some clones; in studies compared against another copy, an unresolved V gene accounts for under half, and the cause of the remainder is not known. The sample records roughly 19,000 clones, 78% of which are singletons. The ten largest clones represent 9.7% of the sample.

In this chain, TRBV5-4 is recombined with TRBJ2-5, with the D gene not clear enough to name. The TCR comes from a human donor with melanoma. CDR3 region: CASSLVLQETQYF. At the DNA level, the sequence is TGTGCCAGCAGCCTGGTCCTCCAAGAGACCCAGTACTTC. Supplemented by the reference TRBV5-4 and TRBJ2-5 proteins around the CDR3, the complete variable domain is ETGVTQSPTHLIKTRGQQVTLRCSSQSGHNTVSWYQQALGQGPQFIFQYYREEENGRGNFPPRFSGLQFPNYSSELNVNALELDDSALYLCASSLVLQETQYFGPGTRLLVL.